This TCR beta chain was captured by sequencing in a study of blood T cell repertoires in COVID-19. Across the study: The United States, Italy and Spain provided the acute and convalescent COVID-19 samples. PBMCs, B-cell-depleted T cells, or T cells were the source of the cDNA or gDNA that made up the material.

Trimming cost V 4 bases and J 5 bases, with 14 bases left between them. CDR3 length: 15 residues. CDR1 and CDR2 from the germline V gene are KGHSH and LQKENI. The method was immunoSEQ multiplex PCR; TCRdb's version includes in-frame clones alone and lacks a portion of them. The table lists more than 150,000 clones, roughly four fifths of them singletons. The V gene is TRBV18, the J gene TRBJ2-2, with D perhaps matching TRBD1 (6 bases). The TCR was taken from a man aged 35-49 years who had recovered from COVID-19. Sample: PBMCs or T cells enriched from blood (not recorded which). The CDR3 DNA reads TGTGCCAGCTCACGTGATACAGGGTTTACCGGGGAGCTGTTTTTT. Its translation is CASSRDTGFTGELFF. Full variable domain (outside the CDR3, taken from reference TRBV18 and TRBJ2-2): NAGVMQNPRHLVRRRGQEARLRCSPMKGHSHVYWYRQLPEEGLKFMVYLQKENIIDESGMPKERFSAEFPKEGPSILRIQQVVRGDSAAYFCASSRDTGFTGELFFGEGSRLTVL.